This TCR beta chain was sequenced during a study of blood T cell repertoires in COVID-19. Individuals drawn from under 30 US areas were about 18 to 100 years old. Clinical history as reported by participants underpinned cohort assignment. From germline, CDR1 is SGHNT and CDR2 YYREEE (reference sequence). CDR3 length equals 15 residues. Trimming shortened V by 3 bases and J by 3 bases, and 16 bases separated the two germline ends. Source study methods: The assay estimated nucleated cells by amplifying reference gene primers. The protocol was immunoSEQ multiplex PCR, while the TCRdb copy is restricted to in-frame clones and leaves out a portion. V, J and clone size derive from that table, while D and trimming were established from the DNA sequence. The top ten hold around 1.2% of the sample, which has 180,000 or so clones, more than 75% seen once.

The rearrangement joins TRBV5-4 to TRBJ2-7; D is perhaps TRBD1 (5 bases). Sequences were obtained from PBMCs or T cells enriched from blood (not recorded which). This TCR was sampled from a human donor with acute COVID-19. The donor label of this sample is uncertain. The CDR3 coding sequence is TGTGCCAGCAGCTCTGTCGGTGGCAGGGACTACGAGCAGTACTTC. Its translation is CASSSVGGRDYEQYF.